Presented here are 12 T cell receptor beta chains from one specimen sequenced in a study of CD8+ T cells in alopecia areata. cDNA reverse transcribed from extracted RNA served as the sequencing template. Only in-frame clones appear in the TCRdb table, and some are missing; sequencing was by immunoSEQ multiplex PCR. The sample contains 3,000 to 4,500 clones, roughly 70% of which appear only once. Treatment: oral pan-JAK inhibitor, 5-10 mg twice daily. Patients with alopecia areata provided lesional scalp punch biopsies as well as peripheral blood. The sequencing here drew on skin, taken at week 24, from a patient treated with tofacitinib. Receptors originate from a human donor with alopecia areata.

The genes are TRBV6-1 and TRBJ1-2, with a weak D call TRBD1 (6 bases). The V gene's germline CDR1 is MNHNS and CDR2 SASEGT. The CDR3 runs 14 residues. The germline V and J ends were trimmed by 6 bases and 4 bases, with 15 bases remaining between them. The CDR3 bases are TGTGCCAGCAGGGGGCAGGGGATTGGCTATGGCTACACCTTC. Translated: CASRGQGIGYGYTF.

This clone was detected only a few times. V is TRBV27 and J is TRBJ2-7; D possibly corresponds to TRBD1 (5 bases). The CDR3 sequence is 14 residues long. The V and J ends lost 2 bases and 5 bases respectively, with 13 bases between them. Per the germline V gene, CDR1 is MNHEY and CDR2 is SMNVEV (reference sequence). CDR3 region: CASSLRGFWDEQYF. CDR3 in DNA: TGTGCCAGCAGTTTAAGGGGTTTTTGGGACGAGCAGTACTTC.

This sequence joins TRBV29-1 and TRBJ2-1, with 7 bases fitting TRBD2. V lost 1 base, J lost 5 bases, and 5 bases stayed unmatched. Germline values: CDR1 SQVTM, CDR2 ANQGSEA. The length of the CDR3 is 14 residues. CDR3 bases: TGCAGCGTTGAAGTTGTTGGGGGGGACAATGAGCAGTTCTTC. It translates to CSVEVVGGDNEQFF.

The chain links TRBV29-1 to TRBJ2-1, with 7 bases aligning to TRBD2. CDR1 SQVTM and CDR2 ANQGSEA come from the germline V gene. V was clipped by 1 base and J by 6 bases; unmatched bases: 6. The CDR3 is 14 residues long. CDR3 nucleotides: TGCAGCGTTGAAGTTGTTGGGGGGGGCAATGAGCAGTTCTTC. It encodes CSVEVVGGGNEQFF.

The chain carries TRBV7-2 and TRBJ1-2; D possibly corresponds to TRBD1 (6 bases). CDR1 and CDR2 (germline): SGHTA, FQGNSA. The V and J ends lost 5 bases and 1 base respectively, with 17 bases between them. This CDR3 spans 16 amino acids. CDR3 DNA: TGTGCCAGCAGCATTCCCCTGGGGGCGCTTAACTATGGCTACACCTTC. Amino acids: CASSIPLGALNYGYTF.

The table lists this clone with a count of one. CDR3: CASSLAGYDYEQYF. Here the CDR3 DNA reads TGTGCCAGCAGCCTCGCGGGGTACGACTACGAGCAGTACTTC. The V gene is TRBV11-2, the J gene TRBJ2-7, with TRBD2 as a possible D gene (6 bases). The germline CDR1 and CDR2 sequences are SGHAT and FQNNGV. The length of the CDR3 is 14 residues. V was cut by 5 bases and J by 3 bases, with 14 bases left in between.

V gene TRBV14 combines with J gene TRBJ1-6; 7 bases match TRBD1. CDR3 length equals 14 residues. The germline gives CDR1 SGHDN, CDR2 FVKESK. The V gene end was trimmed by 1 base and the J gene end by 8 bases; junction bases not matched to a gene: 2. The CDR3 protein is CASSQGQGYSPLHF. Here the CDR3 DNA reads TGTGCCAGCAGCCAAGGACAGGGATATTCACCCCTCCACTTT.

This sequence joins TRBV7-2 and TRBJ1-5, with a weak D call TRBD1 (6 bases). Trimming removed 5 bases at V and 7 bases at J, with 15 bases between. From germline, CDR1 is SGHTA and CDR2 FQGNSA. The CDR3 contains 14 residues. The CDR3 reads CASSPRQGRQPQHF. The CDR3 DNA follows: TGTGCCAGCAGCCCAAGGCAGGGGAGGCAGCCCCAGCATTTT. Variable domain in full (rest from reference TRBV7-2 and TRBJ1-5): GAGVSQSPSNKVTEKGKDVELRCDPISGHTALYWYRQSLGQGLEFLIYFQGNSAPDKSGLPSDRFSAERTGGSVSTLTIQRTQQEDSAVYLCASSPRQGRQPQHFGDGTRLSIL.

The chain carries TRBV4-3 and TRBJ2-3, with D perhaps matching TRBD1 (5 bases). With 1 base removed from V and 3 bases from J, the gap between germline ends came to 11 bases. In germline, CDR1 is LGHNA, CDR2 YSLEER. CDR3 length equals 15 residues. The CDR3: CASSQGESGTDTQYF. The CDR3 region has the DNA TGCGCCAGCAGCCAAGGGGAATCAGGGACAGATACGCAGTATTTT.

The V and J genes are TRBV7-9 and TRBJ2-3, with D unclear. V was shortened by 1 base and J by 2 bases, with 7 bases between the two germline ends. This CDR3 has 14 amino acids. Germline-derived CDR1 and CDR2 are SEHNR and FQNEAQ (reference sequence). The CDR3 nucleotides read TGTGCCAGCAGCTTAGGCCCCCCCACAGATACGCAGTATTTT. Protein sequence: CASSLGPPTDTQYF.

The CDR3 loop is CASSEQGRNQPQHF. For the CDR3, the DNA is TGTGCCAGTAGTGAACAGGGGCGAAATCAGCCCCAGCATTTT. This rearrangement joins TRBV19 to TRBJ1-5, with 7 bases aligning to TRBD1. Germline CDR1 LNHDA, CDR2 SQIVND (reference sequence). The CDR3 is 14 amino acids. Germline trimming cut 5 bases from V and 4 bases from J; bases unmatched to any gene: 5.

The CDR3 DNA is TGTGCCAGCAGCTTCGAACTTACCTACAATGAGCAGTTCTTC. Its protein is CASSFELTYNEQFF. The chain joins TRBV11-2 to TRBJ2-1; no firm D call. The CDR3 spans 14 residues. Germline values: CDR1 SGHAT, CDR2 FQNNGV. V was trimmed by 3 bases and J by 2 bases, leaving 8 bases between them. The full variable domain, rest sourced from reference TRBV11-2 and TRBJ2-1, is EAGVAQSPRYKIIEKRQSVAFWCNPISGHATLYWYQQILGQGPKLLIQFQNNGVVDDSQLPKDRFSAERLKGVDSTLKIQPAKLEDSAVYLCASSFELTYNEQFFGPGTRLTVL.